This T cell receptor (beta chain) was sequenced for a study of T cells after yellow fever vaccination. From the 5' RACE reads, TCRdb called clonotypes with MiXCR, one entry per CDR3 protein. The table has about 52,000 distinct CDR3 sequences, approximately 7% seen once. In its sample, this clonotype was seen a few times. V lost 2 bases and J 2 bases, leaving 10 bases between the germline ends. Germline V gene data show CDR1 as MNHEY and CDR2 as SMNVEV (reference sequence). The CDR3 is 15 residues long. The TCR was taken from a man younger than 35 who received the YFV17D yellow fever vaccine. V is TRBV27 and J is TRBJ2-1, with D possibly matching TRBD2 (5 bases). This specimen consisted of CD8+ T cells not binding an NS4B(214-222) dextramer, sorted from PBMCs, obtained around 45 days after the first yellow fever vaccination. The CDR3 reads CASSLERDPYNEQFF. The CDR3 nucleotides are TGTGCCAGCAGTTTAGAACGGGATCCCTACAATGAGCAGTTCTTC.